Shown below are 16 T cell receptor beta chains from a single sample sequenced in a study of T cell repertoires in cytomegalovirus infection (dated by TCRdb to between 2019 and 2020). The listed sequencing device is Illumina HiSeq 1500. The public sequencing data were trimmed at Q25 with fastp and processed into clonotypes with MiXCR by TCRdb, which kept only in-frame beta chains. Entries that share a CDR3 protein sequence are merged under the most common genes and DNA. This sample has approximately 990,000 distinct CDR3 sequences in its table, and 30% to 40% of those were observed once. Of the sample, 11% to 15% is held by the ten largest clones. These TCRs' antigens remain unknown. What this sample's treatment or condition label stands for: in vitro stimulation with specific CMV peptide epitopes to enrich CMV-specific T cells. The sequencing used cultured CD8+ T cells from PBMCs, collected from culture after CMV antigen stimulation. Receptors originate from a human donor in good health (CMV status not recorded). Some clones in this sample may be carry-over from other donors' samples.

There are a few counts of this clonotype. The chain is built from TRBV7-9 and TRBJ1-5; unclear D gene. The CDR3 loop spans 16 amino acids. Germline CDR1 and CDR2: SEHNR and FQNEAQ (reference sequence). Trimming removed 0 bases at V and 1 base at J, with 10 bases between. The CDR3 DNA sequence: TGTGCCAGCAGCTTAGCGGGGAGTAGGAGCAATCAGCCCCAGCATTTT. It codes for CASSLAGSRSNQPQHF.

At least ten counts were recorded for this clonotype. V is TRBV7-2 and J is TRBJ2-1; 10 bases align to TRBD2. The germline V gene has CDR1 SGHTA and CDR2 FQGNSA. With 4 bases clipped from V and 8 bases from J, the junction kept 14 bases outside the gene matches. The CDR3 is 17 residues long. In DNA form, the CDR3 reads TGTGCCAGCAGCTCAGGACTTAGCGGGGGGTCGCGGCATGAGCAGTTCTTC. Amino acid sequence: CASSSGLSGGSRHEQFF.

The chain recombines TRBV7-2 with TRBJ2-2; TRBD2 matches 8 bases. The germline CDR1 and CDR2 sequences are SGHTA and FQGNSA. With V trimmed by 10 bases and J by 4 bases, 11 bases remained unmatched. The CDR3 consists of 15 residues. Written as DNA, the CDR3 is TGTGCCATCCCCCCCCGGGAGGGGATCACCGGGGAGCTGTTTTTT. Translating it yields CAIPPREGITGELFF.

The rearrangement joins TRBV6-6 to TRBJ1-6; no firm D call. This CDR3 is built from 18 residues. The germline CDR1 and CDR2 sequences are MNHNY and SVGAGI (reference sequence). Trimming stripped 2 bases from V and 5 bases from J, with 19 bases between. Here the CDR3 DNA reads TGTGCCAGCAGTTACCTCCCCCAGGCAAAGAGGGATAATTCACCCCTCCACTTT. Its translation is CASSYLPQAKRDNSPLHF.

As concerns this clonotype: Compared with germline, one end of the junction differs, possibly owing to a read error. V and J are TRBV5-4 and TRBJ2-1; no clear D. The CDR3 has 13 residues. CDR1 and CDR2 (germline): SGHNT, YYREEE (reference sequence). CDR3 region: CVSRGPRASEQFF. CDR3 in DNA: TGTGTCAGCAGAGGACCTCGTGCATCGGAGCAGTTCTTC.

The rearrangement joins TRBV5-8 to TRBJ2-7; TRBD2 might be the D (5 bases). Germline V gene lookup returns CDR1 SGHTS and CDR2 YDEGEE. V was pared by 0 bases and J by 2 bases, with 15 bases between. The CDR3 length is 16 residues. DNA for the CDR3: TGTGCCAGCAGCTTGGAAGGCAAGAGGGAAACCTACGAGCAGTACTTC. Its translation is CASSLEGKRETYEQYF.

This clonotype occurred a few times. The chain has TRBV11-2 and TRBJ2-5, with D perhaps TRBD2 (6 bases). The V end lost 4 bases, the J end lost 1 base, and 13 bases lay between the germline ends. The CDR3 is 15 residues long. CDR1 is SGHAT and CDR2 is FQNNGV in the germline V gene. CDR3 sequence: CASSSGGISQETQYF. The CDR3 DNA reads TGTGCCAGCAGCTCCGGGGGAATTAGCCAAGAGACCCAGTACTTC.

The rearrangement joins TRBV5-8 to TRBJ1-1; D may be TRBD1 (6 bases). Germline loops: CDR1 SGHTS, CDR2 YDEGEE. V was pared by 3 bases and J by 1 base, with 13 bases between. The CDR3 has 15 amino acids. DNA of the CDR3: TGTGCCAGCAGCTGGGAGGACAGACCGAACACTGAAGCTTTCTTT. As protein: CASSWEDRPNTEAFF.

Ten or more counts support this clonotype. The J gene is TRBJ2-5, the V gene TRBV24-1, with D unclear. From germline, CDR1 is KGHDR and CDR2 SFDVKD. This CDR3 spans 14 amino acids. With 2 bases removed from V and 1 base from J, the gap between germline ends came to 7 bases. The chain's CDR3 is CATSDSTSQETQYF. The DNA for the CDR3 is TGTGCCACCAGTGATTCAACGTCCCAAGAGACCCAGTACTTC.

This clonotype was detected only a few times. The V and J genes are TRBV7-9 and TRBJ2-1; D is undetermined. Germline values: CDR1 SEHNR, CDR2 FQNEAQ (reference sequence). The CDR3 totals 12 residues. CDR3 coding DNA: TGTGCAGGGTTTCTCTCCTACAATGAGCAGTTCTTC. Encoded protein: CAGFLSYNEQFF.

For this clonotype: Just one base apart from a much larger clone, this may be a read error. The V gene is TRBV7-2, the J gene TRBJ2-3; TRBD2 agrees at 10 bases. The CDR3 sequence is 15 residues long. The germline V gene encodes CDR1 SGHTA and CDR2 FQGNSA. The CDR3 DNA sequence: TGTGCCAACAGCCGAAGCGGGGGGGGCACAGATACGCAGTATTTT. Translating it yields CANSRSGGGTDTQYF.

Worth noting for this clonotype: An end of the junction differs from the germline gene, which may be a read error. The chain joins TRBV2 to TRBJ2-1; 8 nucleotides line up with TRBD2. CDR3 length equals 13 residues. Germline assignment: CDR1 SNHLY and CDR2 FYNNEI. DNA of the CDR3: TGTGCCAGTCGGGGGCTAGCGGGCTACGAGCGGTTCTTC. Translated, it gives CASRGLAGYERFF.

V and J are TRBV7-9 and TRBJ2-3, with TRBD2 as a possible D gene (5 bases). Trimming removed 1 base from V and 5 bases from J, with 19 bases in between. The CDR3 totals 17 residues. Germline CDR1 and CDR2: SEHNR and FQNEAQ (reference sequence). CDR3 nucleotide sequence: TGTGCCAGCAGCTTAGGGTGGCAGGCCTCGAGCGGAGATACGCAGTATTTT. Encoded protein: CASSLGWQASSGDTQYF.

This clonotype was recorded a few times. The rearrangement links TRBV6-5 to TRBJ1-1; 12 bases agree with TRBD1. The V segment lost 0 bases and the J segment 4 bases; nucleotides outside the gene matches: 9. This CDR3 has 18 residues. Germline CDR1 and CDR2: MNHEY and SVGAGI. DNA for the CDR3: TGTGCCAGCAGTTACTCGGGGGGGACAGGGGGCTTGGGCACTGAAGCTTTCTTT. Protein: CASSYSGGTGGLGTEAFF.

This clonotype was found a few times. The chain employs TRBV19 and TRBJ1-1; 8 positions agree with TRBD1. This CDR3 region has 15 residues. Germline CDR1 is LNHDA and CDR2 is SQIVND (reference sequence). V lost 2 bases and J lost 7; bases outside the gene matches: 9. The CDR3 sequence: CASSIRLDRDNEAFF. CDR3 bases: TGTGCCAGTAGTATAAGGCTGGACAGGGATAATGAAGCTTTCTTT.

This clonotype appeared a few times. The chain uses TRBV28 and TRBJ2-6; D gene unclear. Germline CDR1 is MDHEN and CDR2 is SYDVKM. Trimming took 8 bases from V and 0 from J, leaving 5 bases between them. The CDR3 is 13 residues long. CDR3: CASGNSGANVLTF. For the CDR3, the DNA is TGTGCCAGCGGGAACTCTGGGGCCAACGTCCTGACTTTC. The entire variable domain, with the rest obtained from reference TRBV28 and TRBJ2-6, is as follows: DVKVTQSSRYLVKRTGEKVFLECVQDMDHENMFWYRQDPGLGLRLIYFSYDVKMKEKGDIPEGYSVSREKKERFSLILESASTNQTSMYLCASGNSGANVLTFGAGSRLTVL.